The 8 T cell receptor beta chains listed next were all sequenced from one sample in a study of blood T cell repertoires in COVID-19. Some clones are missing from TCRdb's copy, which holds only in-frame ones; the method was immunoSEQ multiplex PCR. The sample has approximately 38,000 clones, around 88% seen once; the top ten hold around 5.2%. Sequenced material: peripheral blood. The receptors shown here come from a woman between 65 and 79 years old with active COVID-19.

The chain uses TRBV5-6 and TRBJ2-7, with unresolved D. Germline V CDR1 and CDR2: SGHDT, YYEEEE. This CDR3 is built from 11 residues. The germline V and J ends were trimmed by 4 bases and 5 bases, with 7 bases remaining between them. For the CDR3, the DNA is TGTGCCAGCAGCCTCCCCCACGAGCAGTACTTC. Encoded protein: CASSLPHEQYF.

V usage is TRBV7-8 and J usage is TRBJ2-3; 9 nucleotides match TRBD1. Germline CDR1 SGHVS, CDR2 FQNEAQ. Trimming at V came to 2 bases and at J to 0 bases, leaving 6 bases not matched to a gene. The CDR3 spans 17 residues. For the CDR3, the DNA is TGTGCCAGCAGCTTAAGTTGGACAGGGGCCAGCACAGATACGCAGTATTTT. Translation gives CASSLSWTGASTDTQYF.

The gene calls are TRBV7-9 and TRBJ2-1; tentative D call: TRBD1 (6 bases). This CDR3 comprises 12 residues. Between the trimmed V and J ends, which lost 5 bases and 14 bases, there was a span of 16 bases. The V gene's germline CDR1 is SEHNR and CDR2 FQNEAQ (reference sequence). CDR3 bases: TGTGCCAGCAGCGGGAGACAGGCTTTAGAGTTCTTC. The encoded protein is CASSGRQALEFF.

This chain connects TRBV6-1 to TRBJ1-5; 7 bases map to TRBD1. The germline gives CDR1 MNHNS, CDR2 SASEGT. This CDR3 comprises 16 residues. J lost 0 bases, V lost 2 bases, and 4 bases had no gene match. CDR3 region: CASSERGQNSNQPQHF. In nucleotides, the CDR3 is TGTGCCAGCAGTGAAAGGGGGCAGAATAGCAATCAGCCCCAGCATTTT.

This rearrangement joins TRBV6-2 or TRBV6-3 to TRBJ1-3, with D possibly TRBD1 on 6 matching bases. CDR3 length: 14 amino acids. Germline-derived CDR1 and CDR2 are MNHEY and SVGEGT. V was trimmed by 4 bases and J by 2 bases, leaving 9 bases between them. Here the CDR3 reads CASSWTATGNTIYF. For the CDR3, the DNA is TGTGCCAGCAGTTGGACAGCTACTGGAAACACCATATATTTT.

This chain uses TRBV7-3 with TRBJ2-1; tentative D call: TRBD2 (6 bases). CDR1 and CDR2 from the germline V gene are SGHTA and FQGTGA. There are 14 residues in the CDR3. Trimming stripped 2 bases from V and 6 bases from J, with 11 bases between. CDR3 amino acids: CASSLAGKFNEQFF. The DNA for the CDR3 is TGTGCCAGCAGCTTAGCGGGGAAGTTCAATGAGCAGTTCTTC.

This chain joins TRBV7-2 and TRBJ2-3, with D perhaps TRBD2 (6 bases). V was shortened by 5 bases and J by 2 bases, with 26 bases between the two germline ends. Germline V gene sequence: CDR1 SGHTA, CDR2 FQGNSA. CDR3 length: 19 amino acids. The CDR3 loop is CASSPATRRRGFYTDTQYF. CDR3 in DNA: TGTGCCAGCAGCCCCGCCACCCGGCGGCGGGGCTTCTACACAGATACGCAGTATTTT. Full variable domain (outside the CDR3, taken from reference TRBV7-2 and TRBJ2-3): GAGVSQSPSNKVTEKGKDVELRCDPISGHTALYWYRQSLGQGLEFLIYFQGNSAPDKSGLPSDRFSAERTGGSVSTLTIQRTQQEDSAVYLCASSPATRRRGFYTDTQYFGPGTRLTVL.

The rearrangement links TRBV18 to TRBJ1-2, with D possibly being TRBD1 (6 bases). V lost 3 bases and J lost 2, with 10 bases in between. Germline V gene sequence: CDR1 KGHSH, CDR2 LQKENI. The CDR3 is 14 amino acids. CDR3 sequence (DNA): TGTGCCAGCTCACCTACAGGGTTAAACTATGGCTACACCTTC. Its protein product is CASSPTGLNYGYTF. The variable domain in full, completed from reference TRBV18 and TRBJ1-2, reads NAGVMQNPRHLVRRRGQEARLRCSPMKGHSHVYWYRQLPEEGLKFMVYLQKENIIDESGMPKERFSAEFPKEGPSILRIQQVVRGDSAAYFCASSPTGLNYGYTFGSGTRLTVV.